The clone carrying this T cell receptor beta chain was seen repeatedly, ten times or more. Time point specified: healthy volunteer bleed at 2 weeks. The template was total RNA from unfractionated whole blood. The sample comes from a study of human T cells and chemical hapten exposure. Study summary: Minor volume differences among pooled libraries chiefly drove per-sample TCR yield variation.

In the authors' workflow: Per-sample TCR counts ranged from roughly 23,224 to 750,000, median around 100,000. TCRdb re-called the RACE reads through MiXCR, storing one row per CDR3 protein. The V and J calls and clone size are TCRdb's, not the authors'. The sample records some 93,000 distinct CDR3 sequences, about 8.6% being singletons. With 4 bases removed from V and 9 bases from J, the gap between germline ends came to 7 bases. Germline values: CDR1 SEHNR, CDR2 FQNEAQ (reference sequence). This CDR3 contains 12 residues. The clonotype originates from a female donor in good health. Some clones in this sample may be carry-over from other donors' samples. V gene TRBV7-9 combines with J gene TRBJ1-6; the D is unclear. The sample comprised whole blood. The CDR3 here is CASSSGSSPLHF. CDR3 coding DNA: TGTGCCAGCAGCTCGGGGAGTTCACCCCTCCACTTT.